These T cell receptor beta chains were read from a single sample in a study of beta chain features in type 1 diabetes. Clones were sequenced by immunoSEQ multiplex PCR, and TCRdb holds only the in-frame ones, with some missing. The data contain approximately 170,000 clones, 7.8% of them singletons. The sample comprised central memory CD4+ T cells from blood. The receptor source for this set is a woman between 40 and 50 years old with type 1 diabetes. The CDR3 runs from the conserved cysteine through the conserved F or W. D genes are given only for firm matches. Clone sizes are given selectively: once, few, many, or a class where the clone is expanded.

d_call clone_size j_call v_call cdr3_nt cdr3_aa
. few TRBJ2-7 TRBV5-1 TGCGCCAGCAGCTTGGGTACAGAACCTTATTACGAGCAGTACTTC CASSLGTEPYYEQYF
. few TRBJ1-1 TRBV5-4 TGTGCCAGCAGCTCGGTCGCTCGTGGAGGGGCTCTATCTGAAGCTTTCTTT CASSSVARGGALSEAFF
. . TRBJ2-3 TRBV7-3 TGTGCCAGCAGCTTACTAGGGGGTGCCACAGATACGCAGTATTTT CASSLLGGATDTQYF
. . TRBJ2-3 TRBV7-2 TGTGCCAGCAGCTTAGCGGGGGGGCCAGGAGATACGCAGTATTTT CASSLAGGPGDTQYF
. few TRBJ2-5 TRBV2 TGTGCCAGCAGCCTCCAAGAGACCCAGTACTTC CASSLQETQYF
. few TRBJ2-1 TRBV28 TGTGCCAGCAGCTCTAGTTACAGGGGAGGTGAGCAGTTCTTC CASSSSYRGGEQFF
TRBD1 few TRBJ1-6 TRBV6-6 TGTGCCAGCGAGGACAGGGGTGTCTCACCCCTCCACTTT CASEDRGVSPLHF
TRBD1 few TRBJ2-7 TRBV29-1 TGCAGCGTTGAAGAATCCTGGACAGGGGACGAGCAGTACTTC CSVEESWTGDEQYF
TRBD2 many TRBJ2-3 TRBV28 TGTGCCAGCAGTTTAACCGGGACTAGCGGGAGATCAGATACGCAGTATTTT CASSLTGTSGRSDTQYF
. . TRBJ2-7 TRBV27 TGTGCCAGCAGTTGGAGGGTCAGCTCCTACGAGCAGTACTTC CASSWRVSSYEQYF
. . TRBJ1-4 TRBV20-1 TGCAGTGCTAGCTTCAATGAAAAACTGTTTTTT CSASFNEKLFF
TRBD1 . TRBJ1-3 TRBV4-1 TGCGCCAGCAGCCAAGACTTACGAGAAGGGGGCAAAAGGATATATTTT CASSQDLREGGKRIYF
. . TRBJ2-2 TRBV19 TGTGCCGGAGCGGAGGAAGGCGGGGAGCTGTTTTTT CAGAEEGGELFF
TRBD1 few TRBJ2-1 TRBV15 TGTGCCACCAGTCGGGACAGGTCACAGTACAATGAGCAGTTCTTC CATSRDRSQYNEQFF
TRBD1 few TRBJ1-5 TRBV18 TGTGCCAGCTCACCAAACCCTACAGGGGCCGGTCAGCCCCAGCATTTT CASSPNPTGAGQPQHF
. . TRBJ1-5 TRBV28 TGTGCCAGCAGTTCCCCAGGCCAGGGATTAAGCAATCAGCCCCAGCATTTT CASSSPGQGLSNQPQHF
TRBD1 . TRBJ2-7 TRBV6-1 TGTGCCAGCAGTGAAGCGGGACAGGAATACTACGAGCAGTACTTC CASSEAGQEYYEQYF
. few TRBJ2-7 TRBV13 TGTGCCAGCAGTCTGTCGGGACTGGACACCTACGAGCAGTACTTC CASSLSGLDTYEQYF
TRBD1 once TRBJ1-1 TRBV16 TGTGCCAGCAGCCAATTAGCAGGACAGGGGAAGAACACTGAAGCTTTCTTT CASSQLAGQGKNTEAFF
. many TRBJ2-2 TRBV19 TGTGCCTGTAACAATGGTCCCGGGGAGCTGTTTTTT CACNNGPGELFF
. few TRBJ2-5 TRBV5-1 TGCGCCAGCAGAGCGACGGGGACCCAGTACTTC CASRATGTQYF
TRBD1 few TRBJ2-7 TRBV5-4 TGTGCCAGCAGCGCCGACAGGGTTCTTGACTACGAGCAGTACTTC CASSADRVLDYEQYF
. . TRBJ1-1 TRBV29-1 TGCAGCGTTGAACGCGGGGTCACTGAAGCTTTCTTT CSVERGVTEAFF
TRBD2 . TRBJ2-1 TRBV7-3 TGTGCCAGCAGCAAAACTAGCGGGAGCTACAATGAGCAGTTCTTC CASSKTSGSYNEQFF
TRBD1 few TRBJ2-4 TRBV7-2 TGTGCCAGCAGCCCTAGACAGGGTGGGGACATTCAGTACTTC CASSPRQGGDIQYF
TRBD2 few TRBJ2-3 TRBV4-1 TGCGCCAGCAGCCAAGATTCTAGCGGTCGCACAGATACGCAGTATTTT CASSQDSSGRTDTQYF
TRBD1 few TRBJ1-2 TRBV7-9 TGTGCCAGCAGCGCCAGGGGGCGCGACTATGGCTACACCTTC CASSARGRDYGYTF
TRBD1 . TRBJ2-7 TRBV4-3 TGCGCCAGCAGCCAACACGCTATCGGGGACAGCTCCTACGAGCAGTACTTC CASSQHAIGDSSYEQYF
. few TRBJ1-1 TRBV7-9 TGTGCCAGCAGCCCCCCGGACAGGAACACTGAAGCTTTCTTT CASSPPDRNTEAFF
. . TRBJ2-2 TRBV30 TGTGCCTGGAGTCAGAGCGACGGGGAGCTGTTTTTT CAWSQSDGELFF
TRBD1 few TRBJ1-5 TRBV18 TGTGCCAGCTCAGCCGGGACAGAGGAGCAGCCCCAGCATTTT CASSAGTEEQPQHF
. . TRBJ2-2 TRBV29-1 TGCAGCGTCGTAAACACCGGGGAGCTGTTTTTT CSVVNTGELFF
. . TRBJ1-4 TRBV6-5 TGTGCCAGCAGTTACTCGATGACCACAGGGCGGGAAAAACTGTTTTTT CASSYSMTTGREKLFF
. few TRBJ1-2 TRBV7-3 TGTGCCAGCAGCTTGACTCGGGACACTGGCTACACCTTC CASSLTRDTGYTF
. few TRBJ2-1 TRBV29-1 TGCAGCGGCCTCAGCACTATTGGTGGTGAGCAGTTCTTC CSGLSTIGGEQFF
. few TRBJ2-5 TRBV6-6 TGTGCCAGCAGTCACAAAGAGACCCAGTACTTC CASSHKETQYF
. . TRBJ2-7 TRBV29-1 TGCAGCGTTCGTCCAGGGGATGAGCAGTACTTC CSVRPGDEQYF